This TCR beta chain was sequenced during a study of cytomegalovirus exposure and HLA in healthy donors. Clones were sequenced by immunoSEQ multiplex PCR, and TCRdb holds only the in-frame ones, with some missing. This repertoire shows roughly 90,000 clones, 85% to 95% found once; its top ten account for approximately 1.1%. Trimming cost V 0 bases and J 1 base, with 9 bases left between them. The CDR3 consists of 15 residues. Germline CDR1 reads LGHNA; CDR2 reads YSLEER. Input material: PBMCs. The TCR was taken from a woman in her 30s in good health and CMV-seropositive. The rearrangement joins TRBV4-3 to TRBJ1-1, with D maybe TRBD1 (6 bases). In DNA, the CDR3 is TGCGCCAGCAGCCAAGATCCAGGGGCGAACACTGAAGCTTTCTTT. It codes for CASSQDPGANTEAFF.